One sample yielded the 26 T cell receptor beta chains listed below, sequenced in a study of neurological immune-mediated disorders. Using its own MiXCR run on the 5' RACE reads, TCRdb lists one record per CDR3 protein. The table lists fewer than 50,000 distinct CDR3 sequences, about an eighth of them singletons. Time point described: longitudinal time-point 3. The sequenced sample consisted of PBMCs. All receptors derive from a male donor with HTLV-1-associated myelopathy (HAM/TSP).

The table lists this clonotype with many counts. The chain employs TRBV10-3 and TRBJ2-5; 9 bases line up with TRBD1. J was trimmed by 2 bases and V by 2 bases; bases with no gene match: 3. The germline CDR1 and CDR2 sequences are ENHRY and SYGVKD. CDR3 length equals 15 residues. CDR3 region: CAISEPTGGQETQYF. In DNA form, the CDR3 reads TGTGCCATCAGTGAGCCGACAGGGGGGCAAGAGACCCAGTACTTC.

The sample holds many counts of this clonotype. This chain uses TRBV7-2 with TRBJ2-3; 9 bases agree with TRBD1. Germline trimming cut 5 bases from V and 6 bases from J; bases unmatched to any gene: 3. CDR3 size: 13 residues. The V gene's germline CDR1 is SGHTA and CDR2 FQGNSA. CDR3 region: CASSRDRADTQYF. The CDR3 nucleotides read TGTGCCAGCAGCAGGGACAGGGCCGATACGCAGTATTTT.

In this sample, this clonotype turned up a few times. CDR3 bases: TGTGCCAGCAGCTCGATTACTAGCGGGGCCTACCAAGAGACCCAGTACTTC. Protein sequence: CASSSITSGAYQETQYF. The chain joins TRBV5-6 to TRBJ2-5; TRBD2 matches at 10 bases. Looked up from germline, CDR1 is SGHDT and CDR2 is YYEEEE. The trim removed 3 bases at V and 0 bases at J, leaving 8 bases unmatched. CDR3 size: 17 residues.

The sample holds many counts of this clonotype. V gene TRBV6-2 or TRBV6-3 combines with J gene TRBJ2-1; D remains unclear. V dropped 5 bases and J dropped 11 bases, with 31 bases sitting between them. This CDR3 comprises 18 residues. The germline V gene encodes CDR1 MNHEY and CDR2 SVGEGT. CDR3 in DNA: TGTGCCAGCAGTCCACTAACATCAGACTGGACCTACAATGAAAAGCAGTTCTTC. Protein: CASSPLTSDWTYNEKQFF.

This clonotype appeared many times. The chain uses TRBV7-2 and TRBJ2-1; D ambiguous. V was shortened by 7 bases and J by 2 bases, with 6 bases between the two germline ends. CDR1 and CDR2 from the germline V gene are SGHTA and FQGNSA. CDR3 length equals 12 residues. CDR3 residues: CASTRTYNEQFF. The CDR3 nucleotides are TGTGCCAGCACTAGGACCTACAATGAGCAGTTCTTC.

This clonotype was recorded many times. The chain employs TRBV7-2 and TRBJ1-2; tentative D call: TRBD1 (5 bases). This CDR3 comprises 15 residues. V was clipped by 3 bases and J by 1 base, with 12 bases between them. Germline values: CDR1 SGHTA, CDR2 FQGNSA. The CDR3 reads CASSFQGKFNYGYTF. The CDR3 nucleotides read TGTGCCAGCAGCTTCCAGGGAAAGTTTAACTATGGCTACACCTTC.

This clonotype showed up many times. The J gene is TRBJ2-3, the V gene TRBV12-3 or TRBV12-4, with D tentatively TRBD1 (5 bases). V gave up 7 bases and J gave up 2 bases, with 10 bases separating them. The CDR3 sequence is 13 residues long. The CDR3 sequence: CASIRVPTDTQYF. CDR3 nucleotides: TGTGCCAGCATCAGGGTCCCCACAGATACGCAGTATTTT.

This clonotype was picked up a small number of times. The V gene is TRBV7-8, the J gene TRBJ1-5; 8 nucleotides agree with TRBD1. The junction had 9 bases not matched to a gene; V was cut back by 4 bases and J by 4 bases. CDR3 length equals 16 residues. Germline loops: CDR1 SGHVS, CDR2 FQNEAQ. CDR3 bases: TGTGCCAGCAGCTGGAGACAGGGGCTGGGGAATCAGCCCCAGCATTTT. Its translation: CASSWRQGLGNQPQHF.

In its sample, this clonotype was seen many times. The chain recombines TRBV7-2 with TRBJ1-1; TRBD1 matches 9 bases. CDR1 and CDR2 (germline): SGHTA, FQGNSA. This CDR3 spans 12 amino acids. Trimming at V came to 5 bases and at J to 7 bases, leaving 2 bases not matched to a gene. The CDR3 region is CASSRTGDEAFF. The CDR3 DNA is TGTGCCAGCAGCCGGACAGGGGATGAAGCTTTCTTT. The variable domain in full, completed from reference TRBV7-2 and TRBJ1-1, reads GAGVSQSPSNKVTEKGKDVELRCDPISGHTALYWYRQSLGQGLEFLIYFQGNSAPDKSGLPSDRFSAERTGGSVSTLTIQRTQQEDSAVYLCASSRTGDEAFFGQGTRLTVV.

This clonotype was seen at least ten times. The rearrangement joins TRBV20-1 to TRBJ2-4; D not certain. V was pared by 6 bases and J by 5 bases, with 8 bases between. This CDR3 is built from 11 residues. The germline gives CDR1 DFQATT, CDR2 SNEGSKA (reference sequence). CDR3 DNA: TGCAGTGCCGCGGAAGAAAACATTCAGTACTTC. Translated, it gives CSAAEENIQYF.

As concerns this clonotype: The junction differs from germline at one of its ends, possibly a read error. CDR3 sequence: CSAVASAETQYF. DNA for the CDR3: TGCAGTGCTGTCGCTAGCGCGGAGACCCAGTATTTC. V and J are TRBV20-1 and TRBJ2-5, with D tentatively TRBD2 (6 bases). CDR1 and CDR2 (germline): DFQATT, SNEGSKA (reference sequence). This CDR3 comprises 12 residues.

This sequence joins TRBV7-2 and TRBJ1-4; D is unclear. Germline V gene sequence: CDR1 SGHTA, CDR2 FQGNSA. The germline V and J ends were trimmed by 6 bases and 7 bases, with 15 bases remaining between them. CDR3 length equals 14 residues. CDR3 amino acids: CASRLDWEIEKLFF. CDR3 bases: TGTGCCAGCAGACTCGATTGGGAAATTGAAAAACTGTTTTTT.

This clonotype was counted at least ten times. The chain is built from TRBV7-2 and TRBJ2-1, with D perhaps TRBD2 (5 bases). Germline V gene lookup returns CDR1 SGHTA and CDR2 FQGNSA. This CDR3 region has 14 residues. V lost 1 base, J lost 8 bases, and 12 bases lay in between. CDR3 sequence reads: CASSLDRFSDEQFF. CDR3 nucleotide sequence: TGTGCCAGCAGCTTAGATCGATTTAGCGATGAGCAGTTCTTC.

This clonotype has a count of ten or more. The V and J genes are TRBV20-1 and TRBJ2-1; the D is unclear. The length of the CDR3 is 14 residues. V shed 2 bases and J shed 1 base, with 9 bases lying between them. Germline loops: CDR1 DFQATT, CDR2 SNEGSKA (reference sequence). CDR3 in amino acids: CSARSTTSYNEQFF. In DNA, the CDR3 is TGCAGTGCTAGATCGACGACATCCTACAATGAGCAGTTCTTC.

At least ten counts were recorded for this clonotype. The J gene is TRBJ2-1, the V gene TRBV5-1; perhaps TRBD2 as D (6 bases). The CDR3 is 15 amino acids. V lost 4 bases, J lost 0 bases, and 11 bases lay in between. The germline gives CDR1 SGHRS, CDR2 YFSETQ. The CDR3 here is CASSLSGSSYNEQFF. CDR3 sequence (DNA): TGCGCCAGCAGCCTTAGCGGTAGCTCCTACAATGAGCAGTTCTTC.

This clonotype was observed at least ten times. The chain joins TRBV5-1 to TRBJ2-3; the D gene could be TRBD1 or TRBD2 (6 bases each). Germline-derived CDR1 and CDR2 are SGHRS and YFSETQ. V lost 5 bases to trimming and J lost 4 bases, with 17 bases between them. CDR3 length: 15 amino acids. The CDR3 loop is CASSLTGTYADTQYF. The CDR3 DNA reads TGCGCCAGCAGTCTTACAGGGACTTACGCAGATACGCAGTATTTT.

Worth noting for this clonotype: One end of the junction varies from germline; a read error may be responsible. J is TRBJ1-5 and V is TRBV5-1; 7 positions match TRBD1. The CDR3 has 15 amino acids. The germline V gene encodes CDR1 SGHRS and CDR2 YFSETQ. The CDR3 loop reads CASSPAGTVNQAQHF. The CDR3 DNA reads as TGCGCCAGCAGCCCGGCCGGGACAGTGAATCAGGCCCAGCATTTT. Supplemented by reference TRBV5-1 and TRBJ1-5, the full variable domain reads KAGVTQTPRYLIKTRGQQVTLSCSPISGHRSVSWYQQTPGQGLQFLFEYFSETQRNKGNFPGRFSGRQFSNSRSEMNVSTLELGDSALYLCASSPAGTVNQAQHFGDGTRLSIL.

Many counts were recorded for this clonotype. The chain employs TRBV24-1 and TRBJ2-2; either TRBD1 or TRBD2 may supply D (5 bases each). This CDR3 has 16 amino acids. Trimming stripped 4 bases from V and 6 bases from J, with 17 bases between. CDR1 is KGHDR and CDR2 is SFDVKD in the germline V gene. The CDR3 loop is CATSESGTELSGELFF. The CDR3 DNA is TGTGCCACCAGTGAATCCGGGACGGAGCTTTCCGGGGAGCTGTTTTTT.

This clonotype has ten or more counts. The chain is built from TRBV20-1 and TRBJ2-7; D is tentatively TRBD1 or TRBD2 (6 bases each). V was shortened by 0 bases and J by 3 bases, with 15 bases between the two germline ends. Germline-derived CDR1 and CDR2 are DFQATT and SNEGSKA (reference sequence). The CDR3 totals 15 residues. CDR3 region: CSARDGGQTGYEQYF. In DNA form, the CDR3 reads TGCAGTGCTAGAGATGGGGGGCAGACTGGCTACGAGCAGTACTTC.

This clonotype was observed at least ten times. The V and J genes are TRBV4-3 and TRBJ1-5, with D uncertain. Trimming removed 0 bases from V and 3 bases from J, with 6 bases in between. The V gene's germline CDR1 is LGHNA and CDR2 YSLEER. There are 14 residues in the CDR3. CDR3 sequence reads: CASSQDRNNQPQHF. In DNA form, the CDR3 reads TGCGCCAGCAGCCAAGACAGGAACAATCAGCCCCAGCATTTT.

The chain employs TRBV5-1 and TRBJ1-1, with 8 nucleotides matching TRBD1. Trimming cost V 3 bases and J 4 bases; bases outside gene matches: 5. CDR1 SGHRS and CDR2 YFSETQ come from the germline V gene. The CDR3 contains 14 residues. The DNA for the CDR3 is TGCGCCAGCAGCTCCACAGGGGGGGTCACTGAAGCTTTCTTT. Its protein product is CASSSTGGVTEAFF.

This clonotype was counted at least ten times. For the CDR3, the DNA is TGTGCCAGCACCGGGGGGGTCGGATTTACCGGGGAGCTGTTTTTT. Its translation: CASTGGVGFTGELFF. This chain links TRBV7-2 with TRBJ2-2, with 8 positions matching TRBD2. CDR1 is SGHTA, CDR2 FQGNSA, per germline. The CDR3 spans 15 residues. The V segment lost 7 bases and the J segment 5 bases; nucleotides outside the gene matches: 9.

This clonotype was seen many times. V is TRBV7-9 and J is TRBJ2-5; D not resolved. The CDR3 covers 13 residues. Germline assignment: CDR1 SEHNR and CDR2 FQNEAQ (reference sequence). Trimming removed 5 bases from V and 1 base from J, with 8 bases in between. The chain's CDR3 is CASSPSSQETQYF. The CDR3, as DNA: TGTGCCAGCAGCCCGTCGAGCCAAGAGACCCAGTACTTC.

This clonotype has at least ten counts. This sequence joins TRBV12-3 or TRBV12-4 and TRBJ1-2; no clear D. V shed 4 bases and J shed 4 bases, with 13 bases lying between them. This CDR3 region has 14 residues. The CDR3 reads CASSSDGNGYGYTF. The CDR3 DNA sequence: TGTGCCAGCAGTTCGGACGGAAACGGCTATGGCTACACCTTC.

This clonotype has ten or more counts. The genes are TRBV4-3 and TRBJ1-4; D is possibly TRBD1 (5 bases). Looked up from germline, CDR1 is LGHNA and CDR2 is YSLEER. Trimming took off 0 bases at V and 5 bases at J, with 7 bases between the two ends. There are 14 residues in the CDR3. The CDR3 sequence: CASSQETVNEKLFF. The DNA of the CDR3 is TGCGCCAGCAGCCAAGAGACAGTAAATGAAAAACTGTTTTTT.

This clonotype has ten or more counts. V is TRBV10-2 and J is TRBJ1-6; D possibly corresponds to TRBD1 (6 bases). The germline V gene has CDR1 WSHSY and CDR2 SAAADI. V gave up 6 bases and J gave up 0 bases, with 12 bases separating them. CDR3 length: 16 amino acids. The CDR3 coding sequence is TGCGCCAGCAGGCGTCAGGGGAGCTCCTATAATTCACCCCTCCACTTT. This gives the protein CASRRQGSSYNSPLHF.